The T cell receptor (beta chain) described here comes from a study of cytomegalovirus exposure and HLA in healthy donors. The CDR3 runs to 14 residues. V trimming: 2 bases; J trimming: 10 bases; junction bases outside the gene matches: 5. The V gene's germline CDR1 is MNHNS and CDR2 SASEGT. On this clone itself: The antigen is undetermined.

Overall study results and limits: Later work associated 16,951 TCR beta sequences with HLA alleles at 0.05 false discovery rate. In an earlier analysis, productive rearrangement rates for most beta V segments clustered near 87% or 30%. It emerged from a later analysis that several of the most significant clusters appeared to be linked to common viral pathogens. As was reported, the classifier diagnosed cytomegalovirus status with high specificity and sensitivity.

13 Jbeta primers and 60 Vbeta primers were used for the PCR. Clones were sequenced by immunoSEQ multiplex PCR, and TCRdb holds only the in-frame ones, with some missing. This listing includes just over 80,000 clones. The chain uses TRBV6-1 and TRBJ1-6, with TRBD1 identical over 7 bases. Sequenced sample: PBMCs. The receptor's source is a woman aged 25 to 45 in good health and CMV-seronegative. The chain's CDR3 is CASSEFRGRSPLHF. The CDR3 DNA follows: TGTGCCAGCAGTGAATTCAGGGGGAGGTCACCCCTCCACTTT.